The present entry profiles one T cell receptor (beta chain) with its context. The sample comes from a study of control samples from healthy donors and cancer patients. The protocol was immunoSEQ multiplex PCR, while the TCRdb copy is restricted to in-frame clones and leaves out a portion. The top ten clones hold 10% of a sample with 35,000 to 50,000 clones, about 89% of them seen once. Sequences were obtained from PBMCs. The receptor comes from a woman aged 60-75 years with lung cancer.

CDR3 nucleotides: TGCGCCAGCAGCGGGACTAGCGGGAGCGATGAGCAGTTCTTC. Residues: CASSGTSGSDEQFF. The chain combines TRBV10-2 with TRBJ2-1; 14 nucleotides line up with TRBD2. The CDR3 covers 14 residues. V dropped 6 bases and J dropped 8; count of bases not matched to a gene: 3. Germline-derived CDR1 and CDR2 are WSHSY and SAAADI.